This TCR beta chain was observed in a study of OX40 agonist ivuxolimab in advanced cancers. Study-wide context: Ivuxolimab, which targeted the costimulatory receptor OX40 (CD134), was an agonistic, fully human IgG2 monoclonal antibody. Partial responses occurred in three dose-escalation patients, of whom one had hepatocellular carcinoma and two had cutaneous melanoma. In the dose-escalation cohort, approximately 82% of patients were male, and the mean age was roughly 60 years with a range of about 20 to 90. The paper describes the monotherapy dose-escalation part (N ≈ 50 patients) of the phase I trial of ivuxolimab. The point of sequencing TCRbeta in the periphery was to test whether ivuxolimab changed TCR sequence diversity and drove clonal T-cell expansion. Intravenous ivuxolimab was administered to patients every 2 weeks at six dose levels: 0.01, 0.1, 0.3, 1.5, 3 and 10 mg/kg. Of the approximately 54 dose-escalation patients, hepatocellular carcinoma was present in some 19, melanoma in approximately 15, renal cell carcinoma in 9 and head and neck cancer in 9. Patients were allowed to have had prior anti-PD-1, anti-PD-L1 or anti-CTLA-4 therapy, and around 41% of the dose-escalation patients had previously received checkpoint inhibitors.

Broader findings and caveats from the paper: After ivuxolimab, expanded clones were on average more numerous among CD8+ T cells than among CD4+ T cells. Antigen specificity was not determined for the clonally expanded peripheral T cells. In the 0.1-3.0 mg/kg groups, partial responders had among the lowest normalized peripheral clonal expansion, particularly in CD8+ T cells. Clonal expansion of both CD4+ and CD8+ blood T cells was observed from baseline to week 6 at doses 0.1 to 3.0 mg/kg. Low levels of normalized T-cell clonal expansion were also seen in some patients who did not respond.

For sequencing of the TCRbeta CDR3 region, genomic DNA was extracted from the sorted cells. The immunoSEQ Assay was used for sequencing of TCRbeta CDR3 regions. Here the immuneACCESS table is served through TCRdb, limited to in-frame sequences with V and J called. Missing clones are a known gap in these copies; in checked studies unresolved V genes cover under half, and the rest lacks a known reason. The sample yields 50,000 to 70,000 clones; about 86% were counted once. The ten largest clonotypes hold around 2.1% of the sample. The trial excluded patients who had a history of autoimmune disease or who were on systemic immunosuppression. Peripheral blood for TCR sequencing was drawn from every dose cohort at baseline, at cycle 4 day 1 and at cycle 7 day 1. The samples were drawn from a first-in-human, open-label, multicenter phase I dose-escalation trial of ivuxolimab. Adults with locally advanced or metastatic melanoma, renal cell, hepatocellular, or head and neck squamous cell carcinoma were enrolled in the trial. CD4+ and CD8+ T cells were sorted separately from peripheral blood before TCR sequencing.

Of note for this clone: The antigen this receptor binds is unknown. It has no much larger one-base neighbor in the sample; base qualities were not kept.

This TCR was sampled from an adult with an advanced solid tumor such as melanoma, head and neck, liver or kidney cancer. Source: CD4+ or CD8+ T cells sorted from blood, taken in a trial of the OX40 agonist ivuxolimab.

The bases read TGTGCCAGCAGCAAGACAGGGGGCTATGGCCAGCCCCAGCATTTT. Its protein is CASSKTGGYGQPQHF. In this chain, TRBV2 is recombined with TRBJ1-5; TRBD1 aligns with 10 central bases. The CDR3 runs 15 amino acids, cysteine and phenylalanine included. The sequence is cut down to CDR3 DNA, 45 bases in frame from base 1. The germline V end is reduced by 6 bases and the J end by 7 bases; junction bases left unmatched: 9. The germline V gene provides CDR1 SNHLY and CDR2 FYNNEI.